One T cell receptor beta chain is described in this entry. Its antigen is not identified. Time point specified: week 35, safety follow-up. Each dose of the vaccine consisted of 300 ug of mutant IDH1 20-mer peptide, with topical imiquimod. This sample was taken from a study of a mutant IDH1 vaccine in newly diagnosed glioma. Study at large: Beginning 4-6 weeks after radiotherapy alone, or with temozolomide cycles, vaccination took place.

Using immunoSEQ multiplex PCR, the repertoire was profiled, and TCRdb retains in-frame clones only, with some absent. Of around 30,000 clones listed, around 83% are singletons. V shed 4 bases, J shed 3 bases, and the junction held 5 bases outside the gene matches. The CDR3 length is 15 residues. The V gene's germline CDR1 is SGHAT and CDR2 FQNNGV. The chain employs TRBV11-2 and TRBJ1-2; 10 bases line up with TRBD1. The sequence derives from a woman aged 18-30 years with glioma. The sequenced sample was PBMCs, obtained from a glioma patient whose treatment included an IDH1 peptide vaccine. For the CDR3, the DNA is TGTGCCAGCAGCTCCGGGACAGGGGTCGACTATGGCTACACCTTC. It codes for CASSSGTGVDYGYTF.